The rows below give T cell receptor beta chains drawn from one sample of a study of blood T cell repertoires in COVID-19. Produced via immunoSEQ multiplex PCR; TCRdb's table is partial and in-frame only. Among 110,000 to 150,000 clones listed, about four fifths were seen once. Sequenced input: peripheral blood. The receptors come from a human donor in a cohort sampled during active COVID-19. CDR3s include the opening cysteine and the closing phenylalanine or tryptophan.

V gene: TRBV30
J gene: TRBJ2-1
CDR3 protein: CAWSTSSYNEQFF

V gene: TRBV13
J gene: TRBJ2-5
CDR3 protein: CASSVGQGEETQYF

V gene: TRBV4-3
J gene: TRBJ2-5
CDR3 protein: CASSPGAAGGLGQETQYF

V gene: TRBV29-1
J gene: TRBJ2-7
CDR3 protein: CSAPWGHEQYF

V gene: TRBV4-2
J gene: TRBJ1-2
CDR3 protein: CASSQDLVVYYGYTF

V gene: TRBV19
J gene: TRBJ1-5
CDR3 protein: CASSMRRVGNQPQHF

V gene: TRBV4-1
J gene: TRBJ1-6
CDR3 protein: CASSQLALGGQTNSPLHF

V gene: TRBV13
J gene: TRBJ2-7
CDR3 protein: CASSLGPTSSYEQYF

V gene: TRBV18
J gene: TRBJ2-5
CDR3 protein: CASSPRTGVMETQYF

V gene: TRBV5-1
J gene: TRBJ2-7
CDR3 protein: CASSLGQGPYEQYF

V gene: TRBV9
J gene: TRBJ1-2
CDR3 protein: CASSVAGRGSLNYGYTF

V gene: TRBV6-1
J gene: TRBJ1-2
CDR3 protein: CASSESGLYGYTF

V gene: TRBV19
J gene: TRBJ2-7
CDR3 protein: CASRAAGGSYEQYF

V gene: TRBV11-1
J gene: TRBJ2-2
CDR3 protein: CASSSTDRVTGELFF

V gene: TRBV4-3
J gene: TRBJ2-3
CDR3 protein: CASSQEAGAPTDTQYF

V gene: TRBV7-9
J gene: TRBJ2-1
CDR3 protein: CASSLGQYNEQFF

V gene: TRBV5-6
J gene: TRBJ2-1
CDR3 protein: CASSLVLGVYNEQFF

V gene: TRBV2
J gene: TRBJ2-3
CDR3 protein: CASGLELTDTQYF

V gene: TRBV27
J gene: TRBJ1-2
CDR3 protein: CASSLSVGDYGYTF

V gene: TRBV23-1
J gene: TRBJ2-3
CDR3 protein: CASSQGRVCSDTQYF

V gene: TRBV10-2
J gene: TRBJ2-5
CDR3 protein: CASRDLTGGNQETQYF

V gene: TRBV5-1
J gene: TRBJ2-7
CDR3 protein: CASSFLGAEQYF

V gene: TRBV7-2
J gene: TRBJ2-7
CDR3 protein: CASNRGQGTGEQYF

V gene: TRBV7-2
J gene: TRBJ1-3
CDR3 protein: CASSFDRPLSGNTIYF

V gene: TRBV6-1
J gene: TRBJ1-5
CDR3 protein: CASSGASNQPQHF

V gene: TRBV7-9
J gene: TRBJ1-1
CDR3 protein: CASSFTGSFGAFF

V gene: TRBV6-6
J gene: TRBJ1-6
CDR3 protein: CASSYSGGVVNSPLHF

V gene: TRBV4-1
J gene: TRBJ1-2
CDR3 protein: CASSQEVAGDYGYTF

V gene: TRBV9
J gene: TRBJ2-2
CDR3 protein: CASSNTASRNTGELFF

V gene: TRBV7-2
J gene: TRBJ1-2
CDR3 protein: CASSLEGRVLNGYTF

V gene: TRBV5-1
J gene: TRBJ2-2
CDR3 protein: CASSSQRGANTGELFF

V gene: TRBV5-1
J gene: TRBJ1-1
CDR3 protein: CASSSAGQPLNTEAFF

V gene: TRBV6-2/TRBV6-3
J gene: TRBJ2-3
CDR3 protein: CASSYMEGTDTQYF

V gene: TRBV9
J gene: TRBJ1-1
CDR3 protein: CASSPRAGPMNTEAFF

V gene: TRBV6-2/TRBV6-3
J gene: TRBJ1-2
CDR3 protein: CASSPDRDYGYTF

V gene: TRBV6-5
J gene: TRBJ2-1
CDR3 protein: CASSKLADEQFF

V gene: TRBV24-1
J gene: TRBJ1-1
CDR3 protein: CATSDPRAQGKLNTEAFF

V gene: TRBV28
J gene: TRBJ1-5
CDR3 protein: CASRPGQVIQPQHF

V gene: TRBV4-1
J gene: TRBJ1-6
CDR3 protein: CASSKGTARESSNSPLHF

V gene: TRBV10-3
J gene: TRBJ1-1
CDR3 protein: CAISFGTDMNTEAFF

V gene: TRBV4-3
J gene: TRBJ2-5
CDR3 protein: CASSQVGGLETQYF

V gene: TRBV6-5
J gene: TRBJ2-1
CDR3 protein: CASSSGQGIVNEQFF

V gene: TRBV11-2
J gene: TRBJ1-2
CDR3 protein: CASSSRGSDGYTF

V gene: TRBV10-3
J gene: TRBJ2-5
CDR3 protein: CAISETGQETQYF

V gene: TRBV5-1
J gene: TRBJ2-1
CDR3 protein: CASSYGLAGAKYNEQFF

V gene: TRBV6-5
J gene: TRBJ2-4
CDR3 protein: CASSRQGRGNIQYF

V gene: TRBV5-1
J gene: TRBJ1-1
CDR3 protein: CASNEQGSTEAFF

V gene: TRBV7-9
J gene: TRBJ2-5
CDR3 protein: CASRKLAGDVETQYF

V gene: TRBV3-1/TRBV3-2
J gene: TRBJ1-5
CDR3 protein: CASSQRGQDNQPQHF

V gene: TRBV3-1/TRBV3-2
J gene: TRBJ1-4
CDR3 protein: CASSQVQGVGKLFF

V gene: TRBV10-3
J gene: TRBJ1-2
CDR3 protein: CASRQANYGYTF

V gene: TRBV6-5
J gene: TRBJ1-4
CDR3 protein: CASSLEGTGSEKLFF

V gene: TRBV2
J gene: TRBJ1-3
CDR3 protein: CASNARTRGNSGNTIYF

V gene: TRBV15
J gene: TRBJ2-7
CDR3 protein: CATSRDLQGGEQYF

V gene: TRBV6-6
J gene: TRBJ1-5
CDR3 protein: CASKTPGNQPQHF

V gene: TRBV6-5
J gene: TRBJ1-6
CDR3 protein: CASTRTGVNSPLHF

V gene: TRBV3-1/TRBV3-2
J gene: TRBJ1-2
CDR3 protein: CASSQVQLGNRGLPNYGYTF